Listed below are T cell receptor beta chains from one sample, sequenced in a study of blood T cell repertoires in COVID-19. The repertoire was sequenced with immunoSEQ multiplex PCR; TCRdb's copy has only in-frame clones and lacks some. The table shows under 350,000 clones, with around 88% occurring only once. The source material was peripheral blood. These receptors were collected from a man between 35 and 55 years old with acute or convalescent COVID-19. Both conserved end residues are part of each CDR3. The D gene is left open where the match is weak. Clone size is given for some rows only: seen once, a few or many times, or a class if the clone is expanded.

TRBV6-6,TRBD1,18,TRBJ2-6,-,TGTGCCAGCAGTCCCCGGGACAGGGCTTCGGGCGGGGCCAACGTCCTGACTTTC,CASSPRDRASGGANVLTF
TRBV30,TRBD1,15,TRBJ1-2,-,TGTGCCTGGAGTGTACAGCGGACAGGCCCCTATGGCTACACCTTC,CAWSVQRTGPYGYTF
TRBV18,-,13,TRBJ2-5,few,TGTGCCAGCTCACCAGGGCAGCAAGAGACCCAGTACTTC,CASSPGQQETQYF
TRBV19,-,12,TRBJ1-2,-,TGTGCCAGTAGTTGGTCCACGAGAGGCTACACCTTC,CASSWSTRGYTF
TRBV28,TRBD2,15,TRBJ2-1,-,TGTGCCAGCAGTTTAGTTTCCGCTAGCGGTAATGAGCAGTTCTTC,CASSLVSASGNEQFF
TRBV10-1,-,12,TRBJ1-2,-,TGCGCCGAAGGACAGCCCGGAGATGGCTACACCTTC,CAEGQPGDGYTF
TRBV24-1,TRBD2,19,TRBJ2-1,-,TGTGCCACCAGTGACCCCGGGACTAGCGGGGGGGCCCCCTACAATGAGCAGTTCTTC,CATSDPGTSGGAPYNEQFF
TRBV9,TRBD2,15,TRBJ2-3,-,TGTGCCAGCAGTACCGGGACTAGCGGCACAGATACGCAGTATTTT,CASSTGTSGTDTQYF
TRBV6-5,-,13,TRBJ2-7,-,TGTGCCAGCACTTCCCCAGTCTCCGACGAGCAGTACTTC,CASTSPVSDEQYF
TRBV9,-,14,TRBJ2-7,-,TGTGCCAGCAGCGTAGCCCCAGAAGTCTACGAGCAGTACTTC,CASSVAPEVYEQYF
TRBV19,-,15,TRBJ2-7,-,TGTGCCAGTAGTTCCACCGGGACAAGTGCCTACGAGCAGTACTTC,CASSSTGTSAYEQYF
TRBV12-5,-,13,TRBJ2-3,-,TGTGCTAGTGGTTTGCCAGGGGCAGATACGCAGTATTTT,CASGLPGADTQYF
TRBV2,TRBD1,14,TRBJ1-5,-,TGTGCCAGCAGCGGGACAGGGGGTAATCAGCCCCAGCATTTT,CASSGTGGNQPQHF
TRBV5-1,TRBD2,15,TRBJ2-7,-,TGCGCCAGCAGCCGGGGGGACTTGCCGTCCTACGAGCAGTACTTC,CASSRGDLPSYEQYF
TRBV11-3,-,12,TRBJ1-2,-,TGTGCCAGCAGCTTATGGCCGAGGGGCTACACCTTC,CASSLWPRGYTF
TRBV19,-,17,TRBJ2-1,-,TGTGCCAGTAGTAAAGACAGACCGGGATTCTCCTACAATGAGCAGTTCTTC,CASSKDRPGFSYNEQFF
TRBV3-1/TRBV3-2,-,14,TRBJ1-2,-,TGTGCCAGCAGCCTTCGCGCGGTTAACTATGGCTACACCTTC,CASSLRAVNYGYTF
TRBV5-4,TRBD1,13,TRBJ1-2,-,TGTGCCAGCACCGCTGGGACAGCCTATGGCTACACCTTC,CASTAGTAYGYTF
TRBV3-1/TRBV3-2,TRBD2,19,TRBJ2-1,-,TGTGCCAGCAGCCTAATACGAACTAGCGGGGGCAGCTCCTACAATGAGCAGTTCTTC,CASSLIRTSGGSSYNEQFF
TRBV11-3,-,13,TRBJ2-5,-,TGTGCCAGCAGCTTAGCCAGGGGAGAGACCCAGTACTTC,CASSLARGETQYF
TRBV5-1,TRBD1,12,TRBJ1-1,-,TGCGCCAGCAGCATCCACAGGGGTGAAGCTTTCTTT,CASSIHRGEAFF
TRBV10-3,TRBD2,14,TRBJ2-2,-,TGTGCCACCAAAGTGAATAGCGGGGTGGGGGAGCTGTTTTTT,CATKVNSGVGELFF
TRBV27,TRBD1,14,TRBJ2-1,few,TGTGCCAGCAGTTTCCCGGGACAGCAAAATGAGCAGTTCTTC,CASSFPGQQNEQFF
TRBV9,TRBD2,15,TRBJ2-1,-,TGTGCCAGCAGCCCTCGGGGTAGCGGGGACAATGAGCAGTTCTTC,CASSPRGSGDNEQFF
TRBV6-5,TRBD1,14,TRBJ1-2,once,TGTGCCAGCAGCTCCGATACAGGGGGCAGTGGCTACACCTTC,CASSSDTGGSGYTF
TRBV19,TRBD1,15,TRBJ1-4,-,TGTGCCAGTAGTATAAGTGGGACAGGGAAGGAAAAACTGTTTTTT,CASSISGTGKEKLFF
TRBV5-1,-,16,TRBJ1-3,few,TGCGCCAGCAGCTTGGGACAGCCTGTCTCTGGAAACACCATATATTTT,CASSLGQPVSGNTIYF
TRBV2,-,16,TRBJ2-1,-,TGTGCCAGCAGTGGGAGAGCGGCGAGCTCCTACAATGAGCAGTTCTTC,CASSGRAASSYNEQFF
TRBV2,TRBD1,13,TRBJ2-7,few,TGTGCCAGCACCGGGGCAGGGGGAAACGAGCAGTACTTC,CASTGAGGNEQYF
TRBV3-1/TRBV3-2,-,14,TRBJ1-2,-,TGTGCCAGCAGCCTCCTGGGAGTGGGAAAAGGCTACACCTTC,CASSLLGVGKGYTF